One and the same sample provided the 8 T cell receptor beta chains below, sequenced in a study of CD8+CD57+ T cells in acquired aplastic anemia. Genomic DNA provided the template from which TCR beta VDJ and CDR3 profiles were obtained. MiXCR was run by TCRdb on the reads, yielding one entry per CDR3 protein. In the table there are approximately 300,000 distinct CDR3 sequences, about 50% of which are singletons. Only patients with CD8+CD57+ cell expansion on flow cytometry were chosen for sequencing. The source material was sorted CD4+, CD8+, or CD8+CD57+ T cells (not recorded which) from PBMCs. These receptors were collected from a human donor with aplastic anemia.

The chain uses TRBV7-9 and TRBJ2-5, with D tentatively TRBD1 (6 bases). V was shortened by 5 bases and J by 1 base, with 20 bases between the two germline ends. The germline V gene encodes CDR1 SEHNR and CDR2 FQNEAQ (reference sequence). CDR3 length: 17 amino acids. CDR3 region: CASSPGGVGAAQETQYF. In DNA, the CDR3 is TGTGCCAGCAGCCCTGGGGGCGTCGGAGCGGCCCAAGAGACCCAGTACTTC.

The chain is built from TRBV7-3 and TRBJ2-1; 8 bases are shared with TRBD2. Trimming at V came to 2 bases and at J to 15 bases, leaving 9 bases not matched to a gene. The CDR3 runs to 13 residues. Germline V lookup: CDR1 SGHTA, CDR2 FQGTGA. The CDR3 DNA reads TGTGCCAGCAGCTTATTGGGCGGGGGGCCTCGGTTCTTC. It encodes CASSLLGGGPRFF.

CDR3 residues: CSVLDSENTEAFF. In DNA form, the CDR3 reads TGCAGCGTCCTGGACAGTGAGAACACTGAAGCTTTCTTT. The V call is TRBV29-1, the J call TRBJ1-1, with TRBD1 as a possible D gene (6 bases). The CDR3 contains 13 residues. The germline gives CDR1 SQVTM, CDR2 ANQGSEA. Trimming shortened V by 6 bases and J by 1 base, and 12 bases separated the two germline ends.

This clonotype was counted between two and nine times. The chain has TRBV12-3 or TRBV12-4 and TRBJ2-1; 10 bases match TRBD2. The V and J ends lost 4 bases and 9 bases, in that order; junction bases with no gene match: 12. This CDR3 is 16 amino acids long. Written as DNA, the CDR3 is TGTGCCAGCAGTTCCCCCCGGCTAGCGGGAGAGGGTGAGCAGTTCTTC. Its translation is CASSSPRLAGEGEQFF.

Many counts were recorded for this clonotype. The gene calls are TRBV3-1 and TRBJ2-2; 10 bases agree with TRBD1. Germline V gives CDR1 LGHDT, CDR2 YNNKEL (reference sequence). J was trimmed by 5 bases and V by 5 bases; bases with no gene match: 5. The CDR3 covers 15 residues. The CDR3 bases are TGTGCCAGCAGCTACGGGACAGGGGAGACCGGGGAGCTGTTTTTT. Translating it yields CASSYGTGETGELFF.

This clonotype was seen at least ten times. One end of the junction does not line up with germline, which may come from a read error. The rearrangement links TRBV7-9 to TRBJ2-5, with 11 bases identical to TRBD2. The CDR3 runs to 15 residues. Germline V gene sequence: CDR1 SEHNR, CDR2 FQNEAQ (reference sequence). CDR3 DNA sequence: TGTGCCAGCAGCCTCGGACTAGCGGGCCAAGAGACCCAGTACTTT. Translated, it gives CASSLGLAGQETQYF.

The CDR3 loop reads CASSIGLENEQFF. The CDR3 DNA reads TGTGCCAGTAGTATAGGGCTGGAAAATGAGCAGTTCTTC. V is TRBV19 and J is TRBJ2-1; unclear D gene. Germline CDR1 LNHDA, CDR2 SQIVND (reference sequence). The CDR3 is made up of 13 amino acids. V dropped 1 base and J dropped 7 bases, with 8 bases sitting between them.

Note on this clonotype: The germline gene is not matched at one end of the junction; a read error may be the cause. J is TRBJ1-2 and V is TRBV12-5; TRBD1 aligns across 8 bases. The CDR3 contains 15 residues. In germline, CDR1 is LGHNT, CDR2 FRNRAP. This chain's CDR3 is CASDLARTGSYGYTF. CDR3 nucleotides: TGTGCTAGTGATTTGGCACGGACAGGGTCCTATGGCTACACCTTT.